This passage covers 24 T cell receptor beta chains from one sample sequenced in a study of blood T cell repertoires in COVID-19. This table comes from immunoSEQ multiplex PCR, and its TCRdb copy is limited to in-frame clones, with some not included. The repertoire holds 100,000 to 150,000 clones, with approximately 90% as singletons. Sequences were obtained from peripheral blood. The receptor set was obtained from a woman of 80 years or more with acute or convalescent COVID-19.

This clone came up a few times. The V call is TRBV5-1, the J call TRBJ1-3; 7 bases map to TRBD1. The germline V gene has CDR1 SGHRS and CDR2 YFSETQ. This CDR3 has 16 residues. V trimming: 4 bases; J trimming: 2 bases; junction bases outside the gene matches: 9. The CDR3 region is CASSTDTGVAGNTIYF. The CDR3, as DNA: TGCGCCAGCAGCACCGACACAGGGGTAGCTGGAAACACCATATATTTT.

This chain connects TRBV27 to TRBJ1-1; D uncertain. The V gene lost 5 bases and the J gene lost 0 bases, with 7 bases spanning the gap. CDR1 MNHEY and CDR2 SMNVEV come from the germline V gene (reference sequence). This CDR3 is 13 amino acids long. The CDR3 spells CASSDTVNTEAFF. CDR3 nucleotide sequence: TGTGCCAGCAGTGATACAGTGAACACTGAAGCTTTCTTT.

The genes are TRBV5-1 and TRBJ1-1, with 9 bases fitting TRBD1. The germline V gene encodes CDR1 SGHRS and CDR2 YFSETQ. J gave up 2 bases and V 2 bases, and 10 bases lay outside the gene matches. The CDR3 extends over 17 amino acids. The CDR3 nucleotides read TGCGCCAGCAGCTTCAACCCGGGACAGGGACGTAACACTGAAGCTTTCTTT. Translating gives CASSFNPGQGRNTEAFF. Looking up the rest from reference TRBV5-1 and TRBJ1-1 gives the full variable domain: KAGVTQTPRYLIKTRGQQVTLSCSPISGHRSVSWYQQTPGQGLQFLFEYFSETQRNKGNFPGRFSGRQFSNSRSEMNVSTLELGDSALYLCASSFNPGQGRNTEAFFGQGTRLTVV.

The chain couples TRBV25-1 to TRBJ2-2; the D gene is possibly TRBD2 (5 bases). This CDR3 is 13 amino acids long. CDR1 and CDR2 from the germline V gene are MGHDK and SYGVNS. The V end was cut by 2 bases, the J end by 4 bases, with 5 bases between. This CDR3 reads CASSEEGTGELFF. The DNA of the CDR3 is TGTGCCAGCAGTGAAGAGGGCACCGGGGAGCTGTTTTTT. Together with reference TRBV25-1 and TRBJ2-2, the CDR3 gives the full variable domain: EADIYQTPRYLVIGTGKKITLECSQTMGHDKMYWYQQDPGMELHLIHYSYGVNSTEKGDLSSESTVSRIRTEHFPLTLESARPSHTSQYLCASSEEGTGELFFGEGSRLTVL.

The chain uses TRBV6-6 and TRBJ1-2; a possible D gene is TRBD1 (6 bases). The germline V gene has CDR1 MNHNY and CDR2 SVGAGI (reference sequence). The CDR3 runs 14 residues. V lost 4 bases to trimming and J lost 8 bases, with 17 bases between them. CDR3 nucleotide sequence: TGTGCCAGCAGTTCCCTACAGGGCCAGGCGGGCTACACCTTC. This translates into CASSSLQGQAGYTF.

The CDR3 nucleotides read TGTGCCAGCAGTTATGAGAGCAATCAGCCCCAGCATTTT. This gives the protein CASSYESNQPQHF. The gene calls are TRBV6-2 or TRBV6-3 and TRBJ1-5; D ambiguous. The CDR3 is made up of 13 amino acids. Germline CDR1 is MNHEY and CDR2 is SVGEGT. V was cut by 3 bases and J by 1 base, with 4 bases left in between.

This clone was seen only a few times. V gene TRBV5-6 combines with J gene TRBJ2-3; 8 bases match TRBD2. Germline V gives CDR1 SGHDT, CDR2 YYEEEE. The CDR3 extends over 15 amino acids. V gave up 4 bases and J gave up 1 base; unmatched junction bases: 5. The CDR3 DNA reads TGTGCCAGCAGCCCGAGCGGGGGTCGCACAGATACGCAGTATTTT. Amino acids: CASSPSGGRTDTQYF.

The CDR3 region has the DNA TGCGCCAGCAGCCTCACCGGGACTGGAAATTCACCCCTCCACTTT. Its translation: CASSLTGTGNSPLHF. This chain uses TRBV5-1 with TRBJ1-6, with D possibly being TRBD1 (5 bases). Trimming removed 4 bases at V and 7 bases at J, with 15 bases between. Germline V gives CDR1 SGHRS, CDR2 YFSETQ. The CDR3 totals 15 residues.

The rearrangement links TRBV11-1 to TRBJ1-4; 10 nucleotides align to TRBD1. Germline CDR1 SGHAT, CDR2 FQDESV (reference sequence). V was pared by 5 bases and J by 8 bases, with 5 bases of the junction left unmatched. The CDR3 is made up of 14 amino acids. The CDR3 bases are TGTGCCAGCAGCCACGGGACAGGGGAGGAAAAACTGTTTTTT. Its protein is CASSHGTGEEKLFF.

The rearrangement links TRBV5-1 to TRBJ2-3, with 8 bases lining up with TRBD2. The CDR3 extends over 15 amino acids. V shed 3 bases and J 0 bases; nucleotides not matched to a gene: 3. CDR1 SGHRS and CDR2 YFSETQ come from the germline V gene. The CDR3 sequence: CASSSGTSSTDTQYF. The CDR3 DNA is TGCGCCAGCAGCTCCGGGACTAGTAGCACAGATACGCAGTATTTT.

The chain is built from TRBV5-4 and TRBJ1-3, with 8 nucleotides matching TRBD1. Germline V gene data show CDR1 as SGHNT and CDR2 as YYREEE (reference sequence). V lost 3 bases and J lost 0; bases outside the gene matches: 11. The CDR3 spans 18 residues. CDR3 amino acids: CASSSGGSDRGSGNTIYF. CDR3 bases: TGTGCCAGCAGCTCTGGAGGCTCCGACAGGGGCTCTGGAAACACCATATATTTT. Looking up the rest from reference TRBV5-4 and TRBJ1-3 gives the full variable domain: ETGVTQSPTHLIKTRGQQVTLRCSSQSGHNTVSWYQQALGQGPQFIFQYYREEENGRGNFPPRFSGLQFPNYSSELNVNALELDDSALYLCASSSGGSDRGSGNTIYFGEGSWLTVV.

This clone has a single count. The DNA for the CDR3 is TGTGCCAGCAAAGGGGCAGAAGGCCACTATGGCTACACCTTC. Protein sequence: CASKGAEGHYGYTF. The genes are TRBV11-1 and TRBJ1-2; D possibly corresponds to TRBD1 (5 bases). The germline V gene encodes CDR1 SGHAT and CDR2 FQDESV (reference sequence). The V end lost 7 bases, the J end lost 3 bases, and 15 bases lay between the germline ends. The CDR3 contains 14 residues.

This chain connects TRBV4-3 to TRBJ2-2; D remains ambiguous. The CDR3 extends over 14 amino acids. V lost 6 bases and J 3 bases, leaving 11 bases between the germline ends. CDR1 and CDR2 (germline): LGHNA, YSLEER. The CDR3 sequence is CASRQTPYTGELFF. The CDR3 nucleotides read TGCGCCAGCAGACAGACACCCTACACCGGGGAGCTGTTTTTT.

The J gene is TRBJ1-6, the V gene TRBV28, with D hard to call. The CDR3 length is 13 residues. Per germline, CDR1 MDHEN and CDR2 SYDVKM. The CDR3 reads CATRAGYNSPLHF. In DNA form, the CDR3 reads TGTGCAACCCGGGCGGGTTATAATTCACCCCTCCACTTT.

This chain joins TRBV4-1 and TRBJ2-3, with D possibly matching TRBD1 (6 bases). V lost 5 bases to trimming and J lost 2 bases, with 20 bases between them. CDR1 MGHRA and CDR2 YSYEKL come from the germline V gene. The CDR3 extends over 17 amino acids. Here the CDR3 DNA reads TGCGCCAGCAGCTCAGGGGCGGTGGGGTCCTCCACAGATACGCAGTATTTT. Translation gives CASSSGAVGSSTDTQYF.

For the CDR3, the DNA is TGTGCCAGCAGTGTAAGGGGAACTGAAGCTTTCTTT. Translated: CASSVRGTEAFF. The chain links TRBV2 to TRBJ1-1; D perhaps matches TRBD1 (5 bases). Germline loops: CDR1 SNHLY, CDR2 FYNNEI. With 4 bases removed from V and 5 bases from J, the gap between germline ends came to 8 bases. CDR3 length: 12 residues.

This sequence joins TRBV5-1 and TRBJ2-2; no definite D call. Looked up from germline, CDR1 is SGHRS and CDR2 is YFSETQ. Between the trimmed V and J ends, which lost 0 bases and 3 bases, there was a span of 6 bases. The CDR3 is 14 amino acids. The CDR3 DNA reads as TGCGCCAGCAGCTTGGATGCGGACACCGGGGAGCTGTTTTTT. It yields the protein CASSLDADTGELFF.

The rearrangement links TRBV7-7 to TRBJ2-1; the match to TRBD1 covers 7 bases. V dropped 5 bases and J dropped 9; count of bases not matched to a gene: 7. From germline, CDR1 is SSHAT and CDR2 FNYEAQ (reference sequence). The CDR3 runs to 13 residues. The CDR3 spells CASSKDRWGEQFF. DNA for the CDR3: TGTGCCAGCAGCAAGGACAGGTGGGGTGAGCAGTTCTTC.

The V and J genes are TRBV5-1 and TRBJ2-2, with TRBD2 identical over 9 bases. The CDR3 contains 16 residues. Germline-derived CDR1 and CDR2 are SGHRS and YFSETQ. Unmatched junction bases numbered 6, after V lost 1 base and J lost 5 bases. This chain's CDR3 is CASSLSSGSMTGELFF. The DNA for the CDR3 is TGCGCCAGCAGCTTGAGTAGCGGGAGTATGACCGGGGAGCTGTTTTTT.

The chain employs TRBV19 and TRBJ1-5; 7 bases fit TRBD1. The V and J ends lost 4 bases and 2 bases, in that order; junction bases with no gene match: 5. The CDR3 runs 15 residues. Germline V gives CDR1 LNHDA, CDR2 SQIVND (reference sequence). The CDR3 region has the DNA TGTGCCAGTAGTACTACAGGGGTCGGCAATCAGCCCCAGCATTTT. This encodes CASSTTGVGNQPQHF.

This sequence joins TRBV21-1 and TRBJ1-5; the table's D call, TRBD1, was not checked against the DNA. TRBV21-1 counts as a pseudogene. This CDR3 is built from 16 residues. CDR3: CASSKHSGESLQPQHF. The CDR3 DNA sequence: TGTGCCAGCAGCAAACACAGTGGTGAATCCCTTCAGCCCCAGCATTTT.

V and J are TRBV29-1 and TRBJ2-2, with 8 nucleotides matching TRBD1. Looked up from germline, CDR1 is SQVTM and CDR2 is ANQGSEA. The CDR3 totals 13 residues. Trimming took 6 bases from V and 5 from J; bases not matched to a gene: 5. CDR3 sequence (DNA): TGCAGCGTGAACCGACAGGGGACCGGGGAGCTGTTTTTT. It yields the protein CSVNRQGTGELFF.

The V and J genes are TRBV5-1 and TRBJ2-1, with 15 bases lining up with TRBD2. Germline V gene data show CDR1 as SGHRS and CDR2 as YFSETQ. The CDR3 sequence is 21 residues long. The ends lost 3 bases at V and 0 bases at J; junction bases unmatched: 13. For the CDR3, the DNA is TGCGCCAGCAGCTCCGGACTAGCGGGAGGGCTGAGGGGAGCCTCCTACAATGAGCAGTTCTTC. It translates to CASSSGLAGGLRGASYNEQFF.

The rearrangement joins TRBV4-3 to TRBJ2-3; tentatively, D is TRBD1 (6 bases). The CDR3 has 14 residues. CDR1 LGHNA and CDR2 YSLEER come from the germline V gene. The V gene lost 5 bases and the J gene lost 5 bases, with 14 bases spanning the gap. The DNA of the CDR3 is TGCGCCAGCAGCACTCAACAGGGCGGAGATACGCAGTATTTT. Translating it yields CASSTQQGGDTQYF.